Listed below are T cell receptor beta chains from one sample, sequenced in a study of T cell responses to AZD1222 COVID-19 vaccine. Sequencing used immunoSEQ multiplex PCR; TCRdb keeps in-frame clones, though not all of them. Of about 180,000 clones listed, around 88% are singletons. Sequenced here: peripheral blood, sampled on day 0 of AZD1222 vaccination. The receptors originated from an adult in good health. Both conserved end residues are part of each CDR3. The order of the fields is J gene, V gene, clone size, D gene, CDR3 protein, CDR3 DNA. A D gene is named only where the DNA matches it firmly. Clone size is given for some rows only: seen once, a few or many times, or a class if the clone is expanded.

>TRBJ2-7|TRBV6-5|NA|NA
CASSYSPGAGEQYF
TGTGCCAGCAGTTACTCCCCAGGGGCGGGTGAGCAGTACTTC
>TRBJ1-6|TRBV6-1|NA|NA
CASSEVGGGGASPLHF
TGTGCCAGCAGTGAAGTAGGAGGGGGGGGCGCATCACCCCTCCACTTT
>TRBJ1-2|TRBV5-4|NA|TRBD1
CASSKGAGVNGYTF
TGTGCCAGCAGCAAGGGGGCAGGGGTTAATGGCTACACCTTC
>TRBJ2-2|TRBV11-2|NA|NA
CASTPQTTNTGELFF
TGTGCCAGCACCCCTCAGACCACTAACACCGGGGAGCTGTTTTTT
>TRBJ2-2|TRBV12-3/TRBV12-4|NA|NA
CAISVNTGELFF
TGTGCCATCTCGGTGAACACCGGGGAGCTGTTTTTT
>TRBJ2-5|TRBV19|NA|NA
CASSIRTAQETQYF
TGTGCCAGTAGTATTCGAACAGCTCAAGAGACCCAGTACTTC
>TRBJ1-1|TRBV27|NA|NA
CASSLWSGTHLNTEAFF
TGTGCCAGCAGTTTATGGAGTGGCACGCACTTGAACACTGAAGCTTTCTTT
>TRBJ1-2|TRBV12-3/TRBV12-4|NA|TRBD1
CASTGTGNYGYTF
TGTGCCAGCACCGGGACAGGAAACTATGGCTACACCTTC
>TRBJ2-2|TRBV9|NA|NA
CATSQEGGELFF
TGTGCCACCAGTCAGGAAGGCGGGGAGCTGTTTTTT
>TRBJ2-3|TRBV15|NA|TRBD1
CATSWTGSTDTQYF
TGTGCCACCTCCTGGACAGGGAGCACAGATACGCAGTATTTT
>TRBJ2-5|TRBV5-4|NA|TRBD2
CASSLMSGGSQETQYF
TGTGCCAGCAGCTTGATGAGCGGGGGGTCCCAAGAGACCCAGTACTTC
>TRBJ2-7|TRBV7-9|once|NA
CASSQGLSHYEQYF
TGTGCCAGCAGCCAGGGACTTTCCCACTACGAGCAGTACTTC
>TRBJ2-7|TRBV3-1/TRBV3-2|NA|TRBD2
CASSQDTLAGYEQYF
TGTGCCAGCAGCCAAGATACCCTAGCGGGCTACGAGCAGTACTTC
>TRBJ2-6|TRBV11-2|NA|NA
CASSFQRARGTGANVLTF
TGTGCCAGCAGCTTCCAAAGGGCCCGGGGAACAGGGGCCAACGTCCTGACTTTC
>TRBJ1-4|TRBV5-4|NA|NA
CASSPGRGMGEKLFF
TGTGCCAGCAGCCCTGGAAGGGGCATGGGAGAAAAACTGTTTTTT
>TRBJ1-1|TRBV6-5|NA|NA
CASRQYTNTEAFF
TGTGCCAGCAGACAATACACGAACACTGAAGCTTTCTTT
>TRBJ1-5|TRBV27|NA|NA
CASSLSGPSDNQPQHF
TGTGCCAGCAGTTTATCGGGGCCGTCTGACAATCAGCCCCAGCATTTT
>TRBJ1-2|TRBV12-2|few|NA
CASRLVVGPNYGYTF
TGTGCAAGTCGCTTAGTTGTAGGGCCTAACTATGGCTACACCTTC
>TRBJ2-5|TRBV28|NA|NA
CASNLDGDGGSETQYF
TGTGCCAGCAACCTTGACGGGGATGGGGGATCAGAGACCCAGTACTTC
>TRBJ2-3|TRBV28|once|TRBD2
CASSFVRLARTDTQYF
TGTGCCAGCAGTTTTGTTCGACTAGCGCGCACAGATACGCAGTATTTT
>TRBJ2-7|TRBV10-3|NA|TRBD2
CATTLAGGPYEQYF
TGTGCCACCACCCTAGCGGGAGGGCCCTACGAGCAGTACTTC
>TRBJ1-5|TRBV24-1|once|NA
CATSEGGSNQPQHF
TGTGCCACCAGTGAGGGAGGAAGCAATCAGCCCCAGCATTTT
>TRBJ1-6|TRBV10-3|NA|NA
CAISGGQNSPLHF
TGTGCCATCAGTGGTGGACAGAATTCACCCCTCCACTTT